This entry lists 11 T cell receptor beta chains sequenced from one sample in a study of response to subunit inactivated influenza vaccine. Each CDR3 protein gets one entry after TCRdb re-called the RT-PCR reads with MiXCR. The data show under 950,000 distinct CDR3 sequences, 20% to 25% seen once. Specimen: PBMCs from blood, collected more than 4 days after vaccination. Source of these receptors: a man over 45 who received an inactivated influenza vaccine.

The J gene is TRBJ1-1, the V gene TRBV7-6; D not resolved. Per the germline V gene, CDR1 is SGHVS and CDR2 is FNYEAQ. V was shortened by 5 bases and J by 1 base, with 11 bases between the two germline ends. CDR3 length: 14 amino acids. For the CDR3, the DNA is TGTGCCAGCAGCGAGTTGACATGGAACACTGAAGCTTTCTTT. Translating it yields CASSELTWNTEAFF.

The chain is built from TRBV18 and TRBJ2-1; the D is unclear. V dropped 3 bases and J dropped 6 bases, with 9 bases sitting between them. This CDR3 has 13 amino acids. Germline V gene lookup returns CDR1 KGHSH and CDR2 LQKENI. The chain's CDR3 is CASSPYERNEQFF. As DNA, the CDR3 is TGTGCCAGCTCACCTTACGAGCGCAATGAGCAGTTCTTC.

This clonotype was seen only a few times. This chain uses TRBV20-1 with TRBJ2-4, with 11 bases that match TRBD2. The length of the CDR3 is 13 residues. CDR1 DFQATT and CDR2 SNEGSKA come from the germline V gene (reference sequence). The trim removed 6 bases at V and 5 bases at J, leaving 3 bases unmatched. CDR3 in amino acids: CSAGGLAENIQYF. The CDR3 coding sequence is TGCAGTGCAGGGGGACTAGCGGAAAACATTCAGTACTTC.

This clonotype turned up a few times. For the CDR3, the DNA is TGTGCCAGCAGCGCCCGCCGACAGGGAGGTGGCTACACCTTC. It is translated as CASSARRQGGGYTF. The rearrangement uses TRBV9 and TRBJ1-2; TRBD1 agrees at 7 bases. V shed 3 bases, J shed 7 bases, and the junction held 9 bases outside the gene matches. This CDR3 is 14 amino acids long. CDR1 and CDR2 from the germline V gene are SGDLS and YYNGEE.

This clonotype was seen once. The chain joins TRBV20-1 to TRBJ2-4, with 8 bases fitting TRBD2. CDR1 and CDR2 (germline): DFQATT, SNEGSKA (reference sequence). J was trimmed by 7 bases and V by 6 bases; bases with no gene match: 8. CDR3 length: 13 amino acids. The CDR3 region has the DNA TGCAGTGCCAGGACTAGCTTCGTGAACATTCAGTACTTC. This codes for CSARTSFVNIQYF.

The sample holds a few counts of this clonotype. This chain joins TRBV20-1 and TRBJ1-6; 9 bases agree with TRBD1. The germline V gene has CDR1 DFQATT and CDR2 SNEGSKA (reference sequence). Germline trimming cut 3 bases from V and 2 bases from J; bases unmatched to any gene: 5. CDR3 length: 16 residues. CDR3 bases: TGCAGTGCTAGTGGACAGGGGTCCCCCTATAATTCACCCCTCCACTTT. This gives the protein CSASGQGSPYNSPLHF.

The chain uses TRBV27 and TRBJ2-1, with 9 bases that match TRBD2. Germline loops: CDR1 MNHEY, CDR2 SMNVEV (reference sequence). This CDR3 comprises 17 residues. With V trimmed by 5 bases and J by 0 bases, 8 bases remained unmatched. Here the CDR3 reads CASSRSSGTSSYNEQFF. For the CDR3, the DNA is TGTGCCAGCAGTCGATCTAGCGGGACCAGCTCCTACAATGAGCAGTTCTTC.

The genes are TRBV7-2 and TRBJ2-3; maybe TRBD1 (5 bases). Trimming left V 4 bases short and J 3 bases short, with 11 bases between. Germline CDR1 reads SGHTA; CDR2 reads FQGNSA. The CDR3 has 14 amino acids. For the CDR3, the DNA is TGTGCCAGCAGCTCAAGGGGCAGGACAGATACGCAGTATTTT. Translated: CASSSRGRTDTQYF. The full variable domain, in which reference TRBV7-2 and TRBJ2-3 provide the parts outside the CDR3, is GAGVSQSPSNKVTEKGKDVELRCDPISGHTALYWYRQSLGQGLEFLIYFQGNSAPDKSGLPSDRFSAERTGGSVSTLTIQRTQQEDSAVYLCASSSRGRTDTQYFGPGTRLTVL.

This clonotype was seen a few times. Compared with germline, one end of the junction differs, possibly owing to a read error. This chain links TRBV20-1 with TRBJ2-7, with D possibly TRBD1 on 7 matching bases. This CDR3 has 11 amino acids. CDR1 and CDR2 from the germline V gene are DFQATT and SNEGSKA (reference sequence). The DNA for the CDR3 is TGCAGTGCCCAGGGGGGAGCGTTCAATCAGTTC. Translated: CSAQGGAFNQF.

This clonotype has only a few counts. The gene calls are TRBV28 and TRBJ1-2; 7 nucleotides line up with TRBD1. The CDR3 covers 13 residues. The germline gives CDR1 MDHEN, CDR2 SYDVKM. Trimming took 6 bases from V and 4 from J; bases not matched to a gene: 5. The CDR3 sequence: CASRLQGIYGYTF. The CDR3 DNA reads TGTGCCAGCAGGCTACAGGGGATCTATGGCTACACCTTC.

The gene calls are TRBV6-5 and TRBJ2-1, with D perhaps matching TRBD1 (5 bases). Trimming stripped 2 bases from V and 5 bases from J, with 19 bases between. CDR3 length: 17 amino acids. Germline assignment: CDR1 MNHEY and CDR2 SVGAGI. CDR3 bases: TGTGCCAGCAGTTACAAGATAGCCCAGGGCAATGACAATGAGCAGTTCTTC. Protein: CASSYKIAQGNDNEQFF.